This TCR beta chain was obtained from a study of metastatic and nonmetastatic thyroid tumors. General study results and limits: Benign nodules reportedly had significantly lower TCR beta diversity than malignant thyroid tumors in blood and tumor.

No treatment had been given to any patient before thyroid surgery. Comment on this clone: The antigen remains undetermined.

In the study's own analysis: Building a distant-metastasis classifier for papillary thyroid cancer drew on CDR3 differences across clinicopathological groups. With MiXCR, TCRdb reprocessed the PCR reads. These V and J calls rely on TCRdb rather than the paper's analysis. The data hold approximately 17,000 clones, with 28% observed a single time. Germline trimming cut 5 bases from V and 4 bases from J; bases unmatched to any gene: 7. The length of the CDR3 is 16 residues. Germline V gene sequence: CDR1 SGHTA, CDR2 FQGTGA. The sequence came from a female donor with papillary thyroid cancer or a benign thyroid nodule (not recorded which). Some clones in this sample may be carry-over from other donors' samples. Sample: tumor tissue. The chain has TRBV7-3 and TRBJ2-3, with 12 bases that match TRBD1. The CDR3 DNA is TGTGCCAGCAGCCCCGGGGACAGGGGGCGATCAGATACGCAGTATTTT. Encoded protein: CASSPGDRGRSDTQYF.